This is a list of T cell receptor beta chains from one sample in a study of cytomegalovirus exposure and HLA in healthy donors. Repertoires were generated with immunoSEQ multiplex PCR, while TCRdb's copy carries only in-frame clones and drops some. The sample contains around 180,000 clones, approximately 80% of which appear only once. The sequenced sample was PBMCs. The source is a woman aged 25 to 39 in good health and CMV-seropositive. Both conserved end residues are part of each CDR3. The D gene is left open where the match is weak. Not all rows give a size; the values are once, few, many and, for expanded clones, a class.

D gene,V gene,J gene,clone size,CDR3 protein,CDR3 DNA
TRBD2,TRBV5-4,TRBJ2-7,-,CASSPPRLAGVGEQYF,TGTGCCAGCAGCCCCCCCCGCTTAGCGGGGGTGGGTGAGCAGTACTTC
-,TRBV6-1,TRBJ1-5,few,CASSSRGGNQPQHF,TGTGCCAGCAGTTCACGTGGCGGGAATCAGCCCCAGCATTTT
-,TRBV28,TRBJ2-2,-,CASRGVIAGNTGELFF,TGTGCCAGCCGCGGCGTCATTGCCGGCAACACCGGGGAGCTGTTTTTT
-,TRBV19,TRBJ1-6,few,CASSRDNNNSPLHF,TGTGCCAGTAGCCGGGACAATAATAATTCACCCCTCCACTTT
TRBD2,TRBV19,TRBJ2-1,-,CASSIAVLAAYNEQFF,TGTGCCAGTAGTATAGCGGTACTAGCGGCCTACAATGAGCAGTTCTTC
TRBD1,TRBV28,TRBJ2-7,-,CASSIIQGQSYEQYF,TGTGCCAGCAGTATAATACAGGGGCAATCCTACGAGCAGTACTTC
-,TRBV5-1,TRBJ2-5,-,CASSLQGETQYF,TGCGCCAGCAGCTTGCAGGGAGAGACCCAGTACTTC
-,TRBV15,TRBJ2-1,-,CATSTGVAGYNEQFF,TGTGCCACCAGCACCGGGGTAGCCGGATACAATGAGCAGTTCTTC
-,TRBV7-9,TRBJ2-2,-,CASSPRPGELFF,TGTGCCAGCAGCCCGCGCCCCGGGGAGCTGTTTTTT
TRBD1,TRBV27,TRBJ1-2,-,CASFRTGKGYTF,TGTGCCAGCTTCCGGACAGGGAAAGGCTACACCTTC
TRBD1,TRBV28,TRBJ1-2,-,CASTPQGALYYGYTF,TGTGCCAGCACTCCGCAGGGGGCATTATATTATGGCTACACCTTC